A single sample is the source of the 8 T cell receptor beta chains below, sequenced in a study of blood T cell repertoires in COVID-19. The method was immunoSEQ multiplex PCR; TCRdb's version includes in-frame clones alone and lacks a portion of them. The repertoire holds some 270,000 clones, with around 82% as singletons. The sample was peripheral blood. Every receptor here comes from a human donor with COVID-19, enrolled during active disease. The donor label of this sample is uncertain.

The chain recombines TRBV4-1 with TRBJ2-1, with a weak D call TRBD1 (6 bases). The length of the CDR3 is 14 residues. V was clipped by 4 bases and J by 9 bases, with 16 bases between them. Germline CDR1 is MGHRA and CDR2 is YSYEKL. The CDR3 loop reads CASSRPDLGAEQFF. The CDR3 nucleotides are TGCGCCAGCAGCCGCCCGGATCTGGGGGCTGAGCAGTTCTTC.

On this clone: The same CDR3 can be traced to other DNA sequences in this sample. CDR3 amino acids: CASSLTSGRNTGELFF. The CDR3 coding sequence is TGTGCCAGCAGCTTGACTAGCGGGAGGAACACCGGGGAGCTGTTTTTT. This rearrangement joins TRBV7-3 to TRBJ2-2, with 12 positions matching TRBD2. This CDR3 has 16 residues. V lost 3 bases, J lost 1 base, and 0 bases stayed unmatched. Germline CDR1 reads SGHTA; CDR2 reads FQGTGA. Looking up the rest from reference TRBV7-3 and TRBJ2-2 gives the full variable domain: GAGVSQTPSNKVTEKGKYVELRCDPISGHTALYWYRQSLGQGPEFLIYFQGTGAADDSGLPNDRFFAVRPEGSVSTLKIQRTERGDSAVYLCASSLTSGRNTGELFFGEGSRLTVL.

Concerning this clone: One end of the junction varies from germline; a read error may be responsible. The chain employs TRBV6-1 and TRBJ1-4, with 9 positions matching TRBD1. From germline, CDR1 is MNHNS and CDR2 SASEGT. This CDR3 is 14 amino acids long. CDR3 nucleotide sequence: TGTGCCAGCACTGAAAGGGGACAGGGTGAAAAACTGTTTTTT. Residues: CASTERGQGEKLFF.

This chain uses TRBV14 with TRBJ2-1; TRBD2 might be the D (5 bases). CDR1 and CDR2 (germline): SGHDN, FVKESK. The V end was cut by 1 base, the J end by 10 bases, with 11 bases between. This CDR3 is built from 13 residues. For the CDR3, the DNA is TGTGCCAGCAGCCAAGCACTGGGAGTCGAGCAGTTCTTC. This codes for CASSQALGVEQFF.

The chain is built from TRBV20-1 and TRBJ2-7, with D possibly TRBD1 on 5 matching bases. V gave up 7 bases and J gave up 2 bases, with 9 bases separating them. Per the germline V gene, CDR1 is DFQATT and CDR2 is SNEGSKA (reference sequence). CDR3 length: 11 amino acids. The CDR3 DNA is TGCAGTGTTCAGGGTGCCTACGAGCAGTACTTC. This gives the protein CSVQGAYEQYF.

The V call is TRBV29-1, the J call TRBJ1-2; D is ambiguous. V shed 2 bases and J shed 4 bases, with 11 bases lying between them. In germline, CDR1 is SQVTM, CDR2 ANQGSEA. This CDR3 region has 13 residues. CDR3 in DNA: TGCAGCGTTGAAACATCATCCCTCTATGGCTACACCTTC. Translated, it gives CSVETSSLYGYTF.

This clone has only a few counts. The chain carries TRBV9 and TRBJ1-1; D unresolved. Per germline, CDR1 SGDLS and CDR2 YYNGEE. This CDR3 spans 14 amino acids. The V end was cut by 3 bases, the J end by 4 bases, with 13 bases between. The CDR3 coding sequence is TGTGCCAGCAGCGCCTTAGGTGAGGGCACTGAAGCTTTCTTT. As protein: CASSALGEGTEAFF.

This clone was detected only once. This chain connects TRBV20-1 to TRBJ1-2, with D unclear. Germline CDR1 is DFQATT and CDR2 is SNEGSKA (reference sequence). The length of the CDR3 is 9 residues. CDR3 sequence: CRLAPGYTF. The DNA for the CDR3 is TGCAGGCTGGCCCCGGGCTACACCTTC.